What follows are 7 T cell receptor beta chains derived from one specimen sequenced in a study of T cells in Graves' hyperthyroidism and ophthalmopathy. Amplification yielded TCR beta CDR3 regions, with RNA transcripts as the source. The TCR CDR3 was amplified in a first-round RT-PCR using the HTBI primer set. MiXCR, run by TCRdb on the multiplex PCR reads, gives a single entry per CDR3 protein. Of some 360,000 distinct CDR3 sequences in the sample, approximately 15% are singletons; the top ten hold 11%. The sample taken for sequencing was blood. These TCRs come from a woman aged 60-70 years with Graves' hyperthyroidism.

The genes are TRBV28 and TRBJ1-4; the D gene is possibly TRBD1 (5 bases). The CDR3 runs to 12 residues. Germline V gene data show CDR1 as MDHEN and CDR2 as SYDVKM. Deletions cut 6 bases from V and 11 bases from J, with 13 bases between. The DNA of the CDR3 is TGTGCCAGCAGCCGAGGGACGGGCAAACTGTTTTTT. It encodes CASSRGTGKLFF.

This clonotype has at least ten counts. This sequence joins TRBV3-1 and TRBJ2-3; D might be TRBD2 (5 bases). This CDR3 is 15 amino acids long. The V gene's germline CDR1 is LGHDT and CDR2 YNNKEL (reference sequence). V was trimmed by 3 bases and J by 6 bases, leaving 16 bases between them. The CDR3 bases are TGTGCCAGCAGCCACGGGATTCCAAGGGCGGATACGCAGTATTTT. It yields the protein CASSHGIPRADTQYF.

The rearrangement uses TRBV7-9 and TRBJ1-6; D remains ambiguous. The V gene lost 1 base and the J gene lost 5 bases, with 6 bases spanning the gap. The CDR3 sequence is 14 residues long. Looked up from germline, CDR1 is SEHNR and CDR2 is FQNEAQ (reference sequence). The CDR3 is CASSLEQNNSPLHF. In DNA, the CDR3 is TGTGCCAGCAGCTTAGAACAGAATAATTCACCCCTCCACTTT.

On this clonotype: This may be a read error, as it is one base from a much larger clone. The rearrangement uses TRBV7-9 and TRBJ2-7; 8 bases map to TRBD2. CDR1 and CDR2 from the germline V gene are SEHNR and FQNEAQ (reference sequence). This CDR3 has 12 residues. DNA of the CDR3: TGTGCCAGCAGGAGCGGGAGCTACAAGCAGTACTTC. Translation gives CASRSGSYKQYF.

This clonotype showed up many times. The chain has TRBV5-5 and TRBJ2-1; no clear D. This CDR3 contains 15 residues. The V and J ends lost 4 bases and 2 bases respectively, with 13 bases between them. Germline CDR1 is SGHKS and CDR2 is YYEKEE (reference sequence). The CDR3 protein is CASSPTPLTYNEQFF. CDR3 nucleotide sequence: TGTGCCAGCAGCCCGACTCCTCTCACCTACAATGAGCAGTTCTTC.

This clonotype was seen only once. This may stem from a read error, because a much larger clone lies one nucleotide away. The chain links TRBV5-1 to TRBJ2-1, with D hard to call. The J call may be wrong; the DNA end is better matched by TRBJ2-7. Per germline, CDR1 SGHRS and CDR2 YFSETQ. The CDR3 contains 11 residues. CDR3 coding DNA: TGCGCCAGCAGCGCAGTAAATGAGCAGTACTTC. Protein product: CASSAVNEQYF.

At least ten counts were recorded for this clonotype. V usage is TRBV24-1 and J usage is TRBJ2-1, with TRBD2 matching 12 bases. Germline assignment: CDR1 KGHDR and CDR2 SFDVKD. The junction had 14 bases not matched to a gene; V was cut back by 2 bases and J by 4 bases. CDR3 length: 20 residues. CDR3 sequence reads: CATSDSLPGLAGLRYNEQFF. The CDR3 DNA follows: TGTGCCACCAGTGATTCGCTCCCGGGACTAGCGGGCCTGAGGTACAATGAGCAGTTCTTC.